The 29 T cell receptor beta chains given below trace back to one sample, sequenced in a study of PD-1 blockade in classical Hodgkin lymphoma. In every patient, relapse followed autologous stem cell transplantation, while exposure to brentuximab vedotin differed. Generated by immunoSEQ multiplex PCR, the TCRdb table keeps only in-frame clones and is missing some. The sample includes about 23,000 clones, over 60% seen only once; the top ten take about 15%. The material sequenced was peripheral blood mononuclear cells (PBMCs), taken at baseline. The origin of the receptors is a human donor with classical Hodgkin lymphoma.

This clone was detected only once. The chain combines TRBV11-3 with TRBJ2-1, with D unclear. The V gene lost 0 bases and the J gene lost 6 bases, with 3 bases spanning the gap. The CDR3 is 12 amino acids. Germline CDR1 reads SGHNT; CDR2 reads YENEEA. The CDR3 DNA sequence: TGTGCCAGCAGCTTAGATACCAATGAGCAGTTCTTC. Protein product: CASSLDTNEQFF.

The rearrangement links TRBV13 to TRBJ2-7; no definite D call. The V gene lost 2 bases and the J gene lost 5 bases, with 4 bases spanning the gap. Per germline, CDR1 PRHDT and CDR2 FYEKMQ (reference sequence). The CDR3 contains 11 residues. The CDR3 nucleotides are TGTGCCAGCAGCTTACGGGACGAGCAGTACTTC. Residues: CASSLRDEQYF.

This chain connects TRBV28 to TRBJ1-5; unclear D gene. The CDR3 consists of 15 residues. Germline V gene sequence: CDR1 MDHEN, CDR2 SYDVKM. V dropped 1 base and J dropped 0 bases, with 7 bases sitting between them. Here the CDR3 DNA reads TGTGCCAGCAGTTTATCCCAATTTAGCAATCAGCCCCAGCATTTT. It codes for CASSLSQFSNQPQHF.

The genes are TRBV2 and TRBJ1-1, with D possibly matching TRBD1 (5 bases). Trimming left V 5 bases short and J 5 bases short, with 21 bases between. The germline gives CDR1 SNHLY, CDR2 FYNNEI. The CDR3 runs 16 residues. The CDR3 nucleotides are TGTGCCAGCAGTCAAATACAGGCCGCGTTATCGACTGAAGCTTTCTTT. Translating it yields CASSQIQAALSTEAFF.

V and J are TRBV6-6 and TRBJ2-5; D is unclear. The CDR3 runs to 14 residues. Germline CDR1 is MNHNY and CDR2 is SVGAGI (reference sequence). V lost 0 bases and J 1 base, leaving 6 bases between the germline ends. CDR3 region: CASSYSTGQETQYF. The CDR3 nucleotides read TGTGCCAGCAGTTACTCGACCGGCCAAGAGACCCAGTACTTC.

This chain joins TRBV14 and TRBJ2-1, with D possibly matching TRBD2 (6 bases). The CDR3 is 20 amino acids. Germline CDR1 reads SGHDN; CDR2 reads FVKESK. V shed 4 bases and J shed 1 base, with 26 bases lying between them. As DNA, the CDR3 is TGTGCCAGCAGCCCCTTTCGTACGGGCACTTTAGCGGAATCCTACAATGAGCAGTTCTTC. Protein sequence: CASSPFRTGTLAESYNEQFF.

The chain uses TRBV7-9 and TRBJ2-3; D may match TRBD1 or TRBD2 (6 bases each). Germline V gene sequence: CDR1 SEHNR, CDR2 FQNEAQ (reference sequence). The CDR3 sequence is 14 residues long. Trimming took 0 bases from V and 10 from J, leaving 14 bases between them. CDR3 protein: CASSLAGGTQAQYF. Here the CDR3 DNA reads TGTGCCAGCAGCTTAGCAGGGGGGACTCAGGCGCAGTATTTT.

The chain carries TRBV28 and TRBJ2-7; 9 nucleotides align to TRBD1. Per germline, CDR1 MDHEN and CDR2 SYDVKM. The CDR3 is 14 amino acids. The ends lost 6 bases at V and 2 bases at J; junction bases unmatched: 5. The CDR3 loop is CASSLGTGTYEQYV. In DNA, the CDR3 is TGTGCCAGCAGCCTTGGGACAGGGACCTACGAGCAGTACGTC.

The CDR3 region has the DNA TGTGCCAGCAGTTTTCCGACAGGGGCGGGGGAAAAACTGTTTTTT. Translating it yields CASSFPTGAGEKLFF. The V and J genes are TRBV6-1 and TRBJ1-4, with 8 nucleotides matching TRBD1. With 5 bases clipped from V and 8 bases from J, the junction kept 10 bases outside the gene matches. Germline V gene sequence: CDR1 MNHNS, CDR2 SASEGT. CDR3 length equals 15 residues.

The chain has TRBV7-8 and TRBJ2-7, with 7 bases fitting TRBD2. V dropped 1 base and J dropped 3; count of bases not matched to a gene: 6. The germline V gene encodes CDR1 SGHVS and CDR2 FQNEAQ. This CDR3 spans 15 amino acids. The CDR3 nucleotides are TGTGCCAGCAGCTTAGGACTGGGGGGGTACTACGAGCAGTACGTC. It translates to CASSLGLGGYYEQYV.

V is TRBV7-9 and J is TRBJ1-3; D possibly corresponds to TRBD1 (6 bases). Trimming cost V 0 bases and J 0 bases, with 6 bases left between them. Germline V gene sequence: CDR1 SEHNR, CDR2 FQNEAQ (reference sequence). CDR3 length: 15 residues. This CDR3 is CASSLAGGSGNTIYF. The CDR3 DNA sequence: TGTGCCAGCAGCTTAGCAGGGGGCTCTGGAAACACCATATATTTT.

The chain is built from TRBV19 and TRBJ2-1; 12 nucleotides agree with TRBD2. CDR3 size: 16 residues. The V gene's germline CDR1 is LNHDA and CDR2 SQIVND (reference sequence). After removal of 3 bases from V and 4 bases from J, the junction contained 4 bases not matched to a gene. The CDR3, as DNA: TGTGCCAGTAGTATCCGGACTAGCGGGATGTACAATGAGCAGTTCTTC. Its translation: CASSIRTSGMYNEQFF.

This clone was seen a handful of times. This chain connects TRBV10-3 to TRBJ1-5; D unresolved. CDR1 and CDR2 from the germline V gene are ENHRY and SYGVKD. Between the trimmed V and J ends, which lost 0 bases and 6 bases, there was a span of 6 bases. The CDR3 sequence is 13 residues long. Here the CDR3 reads CAISESESQPQHF. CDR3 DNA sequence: TGTGCCATCAGTGAGTCTGAGTCTCAGCCCCAGCATTTT.

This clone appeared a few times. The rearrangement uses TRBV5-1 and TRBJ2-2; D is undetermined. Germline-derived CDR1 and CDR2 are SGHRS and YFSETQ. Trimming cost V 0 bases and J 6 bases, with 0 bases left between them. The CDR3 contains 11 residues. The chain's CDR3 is CASSLAGELFF. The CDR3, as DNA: TGCGCCAGCAGCTTGGCCGGGGAGCTGTTTTTT.

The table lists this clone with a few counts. The CDR3 DNA reads TGTGCCAGCAGTGCCTCGGGACTCCTCCTCAATGAGCAGTTCTTC. Translating gives CASSASGLLLNEQFF. This chain uses TRBV6-1 with TRBJ2-1, with a tentative D call TRBD2 (6 bases). Germline-derived CDR1 and CDR2 are MNHNS and SASEGT. With 4 bases removed from V and 6 bases from J, the gap between germline ends came to 16 bases. The CDR3 loop spans 15 amino acids.

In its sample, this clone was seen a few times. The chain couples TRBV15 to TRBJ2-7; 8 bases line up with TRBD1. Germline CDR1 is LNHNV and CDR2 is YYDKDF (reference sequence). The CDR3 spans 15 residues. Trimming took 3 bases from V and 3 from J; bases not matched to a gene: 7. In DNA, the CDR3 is TGTGCCACCAGCAGTGGGTCAGGGGGCGTCTACGAGCAGTACTTC. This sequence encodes CATSSGSGGVYEQYF.

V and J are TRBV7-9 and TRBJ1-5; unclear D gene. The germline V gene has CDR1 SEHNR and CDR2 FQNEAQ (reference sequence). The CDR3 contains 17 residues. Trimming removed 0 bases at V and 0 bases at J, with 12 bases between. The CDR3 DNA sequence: TGTGCCAGCAGCTTAGCGACGGGTATCTATAGCAATCAGCCCCAGCATTTT. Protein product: CASSLATGIYSNQPQHF.

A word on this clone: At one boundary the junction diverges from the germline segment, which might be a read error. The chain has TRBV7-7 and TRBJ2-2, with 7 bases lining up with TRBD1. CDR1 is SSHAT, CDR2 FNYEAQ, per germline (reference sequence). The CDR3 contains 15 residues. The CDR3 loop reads CASSLANRGAGELFF. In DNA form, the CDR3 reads TGTGCTAGCAGCTTAGCTAACAGGGGCGCCGGGGAGCTGTTTTTT.

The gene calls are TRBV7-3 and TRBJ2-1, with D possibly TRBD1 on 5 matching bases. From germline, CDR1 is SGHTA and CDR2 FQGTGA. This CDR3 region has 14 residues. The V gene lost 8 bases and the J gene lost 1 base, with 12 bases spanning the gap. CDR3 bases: TGTGCCAGCCAACCAGGGCCTTCCTACAATGAGCAGTTCTTC. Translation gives CASQPGPSYNEQFF.

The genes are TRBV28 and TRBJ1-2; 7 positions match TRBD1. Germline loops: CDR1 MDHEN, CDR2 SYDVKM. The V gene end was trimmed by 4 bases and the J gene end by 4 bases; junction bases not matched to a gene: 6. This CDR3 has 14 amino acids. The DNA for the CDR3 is TGTGCCAGCAGTTCCGGGGGGACAGTCTATGGCTACACCTTC. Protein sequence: CASSSGGTVYGYTF.

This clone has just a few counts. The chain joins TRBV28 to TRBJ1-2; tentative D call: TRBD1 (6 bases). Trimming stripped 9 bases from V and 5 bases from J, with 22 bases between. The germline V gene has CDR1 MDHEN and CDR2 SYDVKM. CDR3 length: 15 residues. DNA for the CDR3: TGTGCCAGACTGAGGAGGGACACCACAGAGTATGGCTACACCTTC. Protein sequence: CARLRRDTTEYGYTF.

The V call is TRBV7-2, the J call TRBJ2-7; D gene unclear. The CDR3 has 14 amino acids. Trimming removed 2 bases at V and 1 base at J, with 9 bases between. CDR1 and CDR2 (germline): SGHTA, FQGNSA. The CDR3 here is CASSLLGVSYEQYV. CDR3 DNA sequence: TGTGCCAGCAGCTTATTAGGAGTGTCCTACGAGCAGTACGTC.

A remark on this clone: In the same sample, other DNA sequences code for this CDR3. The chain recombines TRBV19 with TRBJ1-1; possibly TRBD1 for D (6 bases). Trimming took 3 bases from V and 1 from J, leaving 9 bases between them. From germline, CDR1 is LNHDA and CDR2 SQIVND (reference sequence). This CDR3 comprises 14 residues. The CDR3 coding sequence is TGTGCCAGTAGTATCCGAGGGGGGAACACTGAAGCTTTCTTT. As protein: CASSIRGGNTEAFF. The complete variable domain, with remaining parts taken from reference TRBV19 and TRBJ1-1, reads DGGITQSPKYLFRKEGQNVTLSCEQNLNHDAMYWYRQDPGQGLRLIYYSQIVNDFQKGDIAEGYSVSREKKESFPLTVTSAQKNPTAFYLCASSIRGGNTEAFFGQGTRLTVV.

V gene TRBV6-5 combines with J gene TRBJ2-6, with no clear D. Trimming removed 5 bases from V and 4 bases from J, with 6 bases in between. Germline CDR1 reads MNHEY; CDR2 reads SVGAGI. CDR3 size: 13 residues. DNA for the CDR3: TGTGCCAGCAGTCTCGACGGGGCCAACGTCCTGACTTTC. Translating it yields CASSLDGANVLTF.

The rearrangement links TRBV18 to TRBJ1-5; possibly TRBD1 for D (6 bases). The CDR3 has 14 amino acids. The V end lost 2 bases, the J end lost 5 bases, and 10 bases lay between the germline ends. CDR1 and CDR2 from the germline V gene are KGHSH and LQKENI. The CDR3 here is CASSPLGGDQPQHF. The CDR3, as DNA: TGTGCCAGCTCACCATTAGGGGGAGATCAGCCCCAGCATTTT.

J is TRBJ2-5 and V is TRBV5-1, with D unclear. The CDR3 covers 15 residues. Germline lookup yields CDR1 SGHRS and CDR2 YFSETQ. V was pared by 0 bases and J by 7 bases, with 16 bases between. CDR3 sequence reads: CASSLGGGSMLTQYF. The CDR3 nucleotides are TGCGCCAGCAGCTTGGGGGGTGGGTCCATGTTGACCCAGTACTTC.

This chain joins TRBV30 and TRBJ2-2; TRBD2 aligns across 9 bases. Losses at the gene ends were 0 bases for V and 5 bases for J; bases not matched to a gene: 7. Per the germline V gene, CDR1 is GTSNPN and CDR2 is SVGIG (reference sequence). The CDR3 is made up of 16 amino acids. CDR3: CAWSVSSGSSTGELFF. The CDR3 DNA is TGTGCCTGGAGTGTTAGTAGCGGGAGTTCAACCGGGGAGCTGTTTTTT.

The CDR3 bases are TGTGCCAGCAGCTTAGCACAGGGGAACGGGAACACTGAAGCTTTCTTT. It encodes CASSLAQGNGNTEAFF. This chain links TRBV13 with TRBJ1-1, with 7 bases matching TRBD1. Trimming at V came to 1 base and at J to 1 base, leaving 6 bases not matched to a gene. The germline gives CDR1 PRHDT, CDR2 FYEKMQ (reference sequence). This CDR3 is 16 amino acids long.

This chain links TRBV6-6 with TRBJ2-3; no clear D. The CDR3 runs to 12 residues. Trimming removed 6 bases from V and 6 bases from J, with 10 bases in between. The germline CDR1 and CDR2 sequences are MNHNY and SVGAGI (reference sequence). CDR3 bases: TGTGCCAGCAGCTTCTCTAGGGATACGCAGTATTTT. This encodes CASSFSRDTQYF.